Listed below are T cell receptor beta chains from one sample, sequenced in a study of blood T cell repertoires in COVID-19. The protocol was immunoSEQ multiplex PCR, while the TCRdb copy is restricted to in-frame clones and leaves out a portion. The sample gives around 130,000 clones, 70% to 80% of which show up once; about 10% is in the top ten. The sequencing input was peripheral blood. The source of these receptors is a human donor in a cohort sampled during active COVID-19. Each CDR3 is given with its conserved first and last residue. Each record gives: V gene, J gene, D gene, clone size, CDR3 protein, CDR3 DNA. D genes are given only for firm matches. Rows may omit the clone size; those that give it use once, few, many or a size class.

TRBV18	TRBJ2-1	.	.	CASSPRGGLGYNEQFF	TGTGCCAGCTCACCACGGGGAGGATTAGGGTACAATGAGCAGTTCTTC
TRBV30	TRBJ1-6	.	once	CASRGGGSSYNSPLHF	TGTGCCTCCCGCGGTGGGGGGAGCTCCTATAATTCACCCCTCCACTTT
TRBV5-6	TRBJ1-1	.	.	CASSRGPEAFF	TGTGCCAGCAGCCGTGGCCCTGAAGCTTTCTTT
TRBV9	TRBJ2-2	.	.	CASSVFGELFF	TGTGCCAGCAGCGTCTTCGGGGAGCTGTTTTTT
TRBV6-5	TRBJ1-2	.	.	CASSYSPGLNYGYTF	TGTGCCAGCAGTTACTCCCCAGGGTTAAACTATGGCTACACCTTC
TRBV3-1/TRBV3-2	TRBJ1-2	.	.	CASSQGGGGYTF	TGTGCCAGCAGCCAAGGGGGGGGCGGCTACACCTTC
TRBV28	TRBJ1-4	TRBD1	.	CASSSPSGQGNEKLFF	TGTGCCAGCAGTTCCCCCTCCGGACAGGGGAATGAAAAACTGTTTTTT
TRBV19	TRBJ1-1	TRBD1	few	CASRRQGPMNTEAFF	TGTGCCAGTAGGCGACAGGGCCCTATGAACACTGAAGCTTTCTTT
TRBV7-8	TRBJ2-1	TRBD2	.	CASSWTSGGAYNEQFF	TGTGCCAGCAGCTGGACTAGCGGGGGGGCCTACAATGAGCAGTTCTTC
TRBV13	TRBJ2-1	.	.	CASSSRGQSSYNEQFF	TGTGCCAGCAGCTCGCGGGGGCAGAGCTCCTACAATGAGCAGTTCTTC
TRBV3-1/TRBV3-2	TRBJ1-2	TRBD1	.	CASRRGQGGLGYTF	TGTGCCAGCAGGCGGGGACAGGGGGGGCTTGGCTACACCTTC
TRBV6-5	TRBJ1-3	.	.	CASSPPRGSGNTIYF	TGTGCCAGCAGTCCTCCCAGGGGTTCTGGAAACACCATATATTTT
TRBV18	TRBJ1-3	.	.	CASSPSGVRTGNTIYF	TGTGCCAGCTCACCTTCGGGAGTCCGAACTGGAAACACCATATATTTT
TRBV3-1/TRBV3-2	TRBJ2-5	.	.	CASGAGAETQYF	TGTGCCAGCGGGGCGGGGGCAGAGACCCAGTACTTC
TRBV29-1	TRBJ2-7	TRBD1	.	CSVGLTGGYEQYF	TGCAGCGTAGGACTGACAGGGGGCTACGAGCAGTACTTC
TRBV11-2	TRBJ2-7	TRBD1	.	CASSPGQVLYEQYF	TGTGCCAGCAGCCCGGGACAGGTTCTCTACGAGCAGTACTTC
TRBV6-1	TRBJ1-2	.	.	CASSAVAFFGIVRPNYGYTF	TGTGCCAGCAGTGCAGTAGCCTTTTTCGGGATAGTACGGCCTAACTATGGCTACACCTTC
TRBV11-2	TRBJ2-5	TRBD2	.	CASSSLLADQETQYF	TGTGCCAGCAGCAGCCTCCTAGCGGATCAAGAGACCCAGTACTTC
TRBV10-3	TRBJ2-7	TRBD2	few	CAISGGGSTYEQYF	TGTGCCATCAGTGGCGGGGGATCGACCTACGAGCAGTACTTC
TRBV25-1	TRBJ1-4	TRBD1	.	CASSPGTDDEKLFF	TGTGCCAGCAGTCCCGGGACAGACGATGAAAAACTGTTTTTT
TRBV15	TRBJ2-7	.	.	CATSRDRGSSYEQYF	TGTGCCACCAGCAGAGATCGCGGCAGCTCCTACGAGCAGTACTTC
TRBV6-5	TRBJ2-1	TRBD2	.	CASKPRTSSYDEQFF	TGTGCCAGCAAACCCCGGACTAGCTCTTACGATGAGCAGTTCTTC
TRBV2	TRBJ2-7	.	.	CASSRDTRASYEQYF	TGTGCCAGCAGCAGGGACACCCGGGCTTCCTACGAGCAGTACTTC
TRBV5-1	TRBJ1-3	.	.	CASMGSSGNTIYF	TGCGCCAGCATGGGGAGCTCTGGAAACACCATATATTTT
TRBV6-5	TRBJ2-1	TRBD2	.	CASSYSGGYNEQFF	TGTGCCAGCAGTTACAGCGGGGGATACAATGAGCAGTTCTTC
TRBV18	TRBJ1-6	TRBD1	.	CASSPLRDRDSPLHF	TGTGCCAGCTCACCGCTACGGGACAGAGATTCACCCCTCCACTTT
TRBV4-1	TRBJ2-3	.	.	CASSQAEGPGGDTQYF	TGCGCCAGCAGCCAAGCCGAAGGACCCGGGGGAGATACGCAGTATTTT
TRBV28	TRBJ1-2	TRBD1	.	CASRETGLANYGYTF	TGTGCCAGCCGAGAGACAGGGTTAGCTAACTATGGCTACACCTTC
TRBV6-1	TRBJ2-5	TRBD2	.	CASSEWLAGVAQETQYF	TGTGCCAGCAGTGAATGGCTAGCGGGGGTCGCACAAGAGACCCAGTACTTC
TRBV5-4	TRBJ1-1	.	once	CASSLARGRTVNTEAFF	TGTGCCAGCAGCTTGGCGCGGGGGAGGACGGTGAACACTGAAGCTTTCTTT
TRBV9	TRBJ2-1	.	.	CASSITTRTDYNEQFF	TGTGCCAGCAGTATAACAACCCGGACAGACTACAATGAGCAGTTCTTC
TRBV3-1/TRBV3-2	TRBJ1-2	TRBD1	.	CASSHDFDRGLGYTF	TGTGCCAGCAGCCACGACTTTGACAGGGGTCTTGGCTACACCTTC
TRBV25-1	TRBJ2-5	.	.	CASSVGGRETQYF	TGTGCCAGCAGTGTGGGGGGGCGTGAGACCCAGTACTTC
TRBV30	TRBJ2-1	TRBD1	.	CAWSGQGDNEQFF	TGTGCCTGGAGTGGGCAGGGGGACAATGAGCAGTTCTTC
TRBV6-5	TRBJ1-6	.	.	CASSRKGSDNSPLHF	TGTGCCAGCAGCCGAAAGGGGTCCGATAATTCACCCCTCCACTTT
TRBV9	TRBJ1-2	.	.	CASSEGGHPNYGYTF	TGTGCCAGCAGCGAGGGAGGACACCCAAACTATGGCTACACCTTC
TRBV2	TRBJ1-1	.	.	CASSAGRVSTEAFF	TGTGCCAGCAGTGCCGGCAGGGTGAGCACTGAAGCTTTCTTT
TRBV28	TRBJ2-7	.	.	CASETAYEQYF	TGTGCCAGTGAGACAGCCTACGAGCAGTACTTC
TRBV6-6	TRBJ2-6	TRBD1	.	CASSLGQASSGANVLTF	TGTGCCAGCAGTCTGGGACAGGCGTCCTCTGGGGCCAACGTCCTGACTTTC
TRBV27	TRBJ1-4	.	.	CASSSITGNRRGGKLFF	TGTGCCAGCAGTTCTATAACCGGGAACAGAAGGGGGGGTAAACTGTTTTTT
TRBV7-8	TRBJ2-7	.	.	CASSLGLDSYEQYF	TGTGCCAGCAGCTTAGGATTAGATTCCTACGAGCAGTACTTC